This TCR beta chain was recorded in a study of cytomegalovirus exposure and HLA in healthy donors. Overall study context: Both the roughly 120 validation repertoires and the 666 first-cohort repertoires used the same platform, as reported by a later analysis. Study findings and constraints: Within the 120 or so validation repertoires, first-cohort TCR clusters tended to co-occur, according to a later analysis. Generally TCR sequences proved uncommon, though certain public TCRs appeared in numerous donors. Among the CMV-associated chains, three were confirmed in vitro as specific for CMV antigens.

Using immunoSEQ multiplex PCR, the repertoire was profiled, and TCRdb retains in-frame clones only, with some absent. Among about 76,000 clones listed, 94% were seen once. Concerning this clone: Its antigen is undetermined.

The sample taken for sequencing was PBMCs. The receptor comes from a woman aged 18-35 years in good health and CMV-seronegative.

CDR3 sequence reads: CASSSLRQGDSNQPQHF. The CDR3 bases are TGTGCCAGCAGCTCCCTCAGACAGGGGGATAGCAATCAGCCCCAGCATTTT. The rearrangement joins TRBV7-3 to TRBJ1-5, with TRBD1 matching over 9 bases. The V gene's germline CDR1 is SGHTA and CDR2 FQGTGA. The CDR3 loop spans 17 amino acids. The V gene end was trimmed by 4 bases and the J gene end by 0 bases; junction bases not matched to a gene: 7.